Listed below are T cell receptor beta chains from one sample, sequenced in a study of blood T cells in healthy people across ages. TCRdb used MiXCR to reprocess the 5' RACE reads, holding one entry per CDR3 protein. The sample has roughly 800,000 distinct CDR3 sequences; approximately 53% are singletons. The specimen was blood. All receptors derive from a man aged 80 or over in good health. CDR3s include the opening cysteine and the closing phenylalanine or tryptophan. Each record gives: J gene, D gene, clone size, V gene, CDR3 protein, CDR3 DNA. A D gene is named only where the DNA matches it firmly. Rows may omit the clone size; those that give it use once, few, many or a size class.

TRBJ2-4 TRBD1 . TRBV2 CASSGGQQNIQYF TGTGCCAGCAGTGGGGGACAGCAAAACATTCAGTACTTC
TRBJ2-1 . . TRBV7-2 CASSLGVGGSYNEQFF TGTGCCAGCAGCTTAGGCGTAGGGGGCTCCTACAATGAGCAGTTCTTC
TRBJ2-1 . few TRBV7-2 CASSLGAGFPYNEQFF TGTGCCAGCAGCTTAGGGGCGGGATTCCCCTACAATGAGCAGTTCTTC
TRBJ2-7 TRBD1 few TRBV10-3 CAISNLTGGEQYF TGTGCCATCAGTAACCTCACAGGGGGCGAGCAGTACTTC
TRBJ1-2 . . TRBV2 CASNPDSANYGYTF TGTGCCAGCAACCCGGACTCAGCTAACTATGGCTACACCTTC
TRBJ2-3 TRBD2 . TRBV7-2 CASLAMREKYF TGTGCCAGCTTAGCGATGCGGGAGAAGTATTTT
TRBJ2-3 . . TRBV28 CASSLMGVEVYTQYF TGTGCCAGCAGTTTAATGGGGGTGGAGGTATATACGCAGTATTTT
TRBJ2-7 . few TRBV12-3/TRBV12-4 CASSRVQGGEQYF TGTGCCAGCAGTCGAGTCCAGGGGGGCGAGCAGTACTTC
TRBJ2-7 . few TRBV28 CASMTPGSYEQYF TGTGCCAGCATGACCCCAGGATCTTACGAGCAGTACTTC
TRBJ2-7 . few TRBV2 CASSATGREQYF TGTGCCAGCAGCGCCACAGGGCGTGAGCAGTACTTC
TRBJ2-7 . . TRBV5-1 CASSLDVAWHSSQYF TGCGCCAGCAGCTTGGATGTCGCCTGGCACTCATCGCAGTACTTC
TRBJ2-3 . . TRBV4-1 CASSQDRRESRDTQYF TGCGCCAGCAGCCAAGATCGACGGGAGTCTAGAGATACGCAGTATTTT
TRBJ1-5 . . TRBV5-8 CASSLGFRNQPQHF TGTGCCAGCAGCTTGGGTTTTCGCAATCAGCCCCAGCATTTT
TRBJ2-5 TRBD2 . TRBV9 CASSAGGTAQGETQYF TGTGCCAGCAGCGCCGGGGGGACCGCCCAAGGGGAGACCCAGTACTTC
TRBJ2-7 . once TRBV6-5 CASSYSAGRSNEQYF TGTGCCAGCAGTTACTCGGCGGGGAGAAGCAACGAGCAGTACTTC